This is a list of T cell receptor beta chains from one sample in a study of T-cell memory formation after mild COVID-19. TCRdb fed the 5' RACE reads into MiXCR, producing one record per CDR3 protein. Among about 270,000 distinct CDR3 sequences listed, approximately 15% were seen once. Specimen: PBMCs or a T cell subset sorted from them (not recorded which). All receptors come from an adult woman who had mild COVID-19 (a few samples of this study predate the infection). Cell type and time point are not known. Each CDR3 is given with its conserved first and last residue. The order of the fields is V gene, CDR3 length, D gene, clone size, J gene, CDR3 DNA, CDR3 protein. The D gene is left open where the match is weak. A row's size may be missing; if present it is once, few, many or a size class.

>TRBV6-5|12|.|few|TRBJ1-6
TGTGCCAGCCAGGGTGTTGGTTCACCCCTCCACTTT
CASQGVGSPLHF
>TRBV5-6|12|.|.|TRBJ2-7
TGTGCCAGCAGCTACACAGTTGGGGAGCAGTACTTC
CASSYTVGEQYF
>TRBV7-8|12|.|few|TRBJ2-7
TGTGCCAGCAGTCTGACAGCCCACGAGCAGTACTTC
CASSLTAHEQYF
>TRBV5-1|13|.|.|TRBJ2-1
TGCGCCAGCAGCACTTCACGAATGAATGAGCAGTTCTTC
CASSTSRMNEQFF
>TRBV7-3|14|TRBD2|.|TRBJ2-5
TGTGCCAGCAGCTCCACGGGAGGCCCAGAGACCCAGTACTTC
CASSSTGGPETQYF
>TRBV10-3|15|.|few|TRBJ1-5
TGTGCCATCAGTGAGTCAGCACTTAGCAATCAGCCCCAGCATTTT
CAISESALSNQPQHF
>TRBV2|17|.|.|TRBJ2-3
TGTGCCAGCAGTGACTTTGCTGTAGCCAAAAGCACAGATACGCAGTATTTT
CASSDFAVAKSTDTQYF
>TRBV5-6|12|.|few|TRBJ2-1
TGTGCCAGCAGCTTGGGACAGGCGAGGCAGTTCTTC
CASSLGQARQFF
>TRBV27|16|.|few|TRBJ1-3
TGTGCCAGCAGTCCACGCCCACCATACTCTGGAAACACCATATATTTT
CASSPRPPYSGNTIYF
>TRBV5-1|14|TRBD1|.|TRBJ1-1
TGCGCCAGCAGCTCCCGGGACAGGCGCACTGAAGCTTTCTTT
CASSSRDRRTEAFF
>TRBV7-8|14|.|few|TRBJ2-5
TGTGCCAGCAGCAGGAGGGAGCGCTTGGAGACCCAGTACTTC
CASSRRERLETQYF
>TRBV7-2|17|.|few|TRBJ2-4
TGTGCCAGCAGCTTAGGCTCGGGGGCTGTTGCCAAAAACATTCAGTACTTC
CASSLGSGAVAKNIQYF
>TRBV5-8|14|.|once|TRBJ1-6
TGTGCCAGCCCCGGCGAGCAGTATAATTCACCCCTCCACTTT
CASPGEQYNSPLHF
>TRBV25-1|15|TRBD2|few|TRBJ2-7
TGTGCCAGCAGTGAATATAAAGCGGGAGATTACGAGCAGTACTTC
CASSEYKAGDYEQYF
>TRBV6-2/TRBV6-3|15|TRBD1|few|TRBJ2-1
TGTGCCAGCAGACGTGACAGGGGAACTTACAATGAGCAGTTCTTC
CASRRDRGTYNEQFF
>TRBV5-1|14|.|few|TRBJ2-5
TGCGCCAGCAGCTCCTCGGGGGAGCAAGAGACCCAGTACTTC
CASSSSGEQETQYF
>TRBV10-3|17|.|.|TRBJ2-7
TGTGCCATCAGTGAGGGGGGACGGGGCAGGCTTCCCTACGAGCAGTACTTC
CAISEGGRGRLPYEQYF
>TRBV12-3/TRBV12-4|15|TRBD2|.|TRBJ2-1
TGTGCCAGCAGCCCTGGGGCTAGCGGAATCAATGAGCAGTTCTTC
CASSPGASGINEQFF
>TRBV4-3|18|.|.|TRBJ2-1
TGCGCCAGCAGCCAGTACACTCGGGGACCAAGCTCCTACAATGAGCAGTTCTTC
CASSQYTRGPSSYNEQFF
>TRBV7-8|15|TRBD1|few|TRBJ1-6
TGTGCCAGCAGGGCGAGAGGACAGGAGAATTCACCCCTCCACTTT
CASRARGQENSPLHF
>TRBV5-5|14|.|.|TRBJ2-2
TGTGCCAGCACCACAAGGGCGAACACCGGGGAGCTGTTTTTT
CASTTRANTGELFF
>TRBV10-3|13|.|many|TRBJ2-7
TGTGCCATCAGTGAGTCTCAGGTTGGCGAGCAGTACTTC
CAISESQVGEQYF
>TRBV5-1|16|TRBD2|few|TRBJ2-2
TGCGCCAGCAGTAATATACGGGAGGGCCGCACCGGGGAGCTGTTTTTT
CASSNIREGRTGELFF
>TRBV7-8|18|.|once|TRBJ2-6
TGTGCCAGCAGCTTGGCCAGAGCCTTTAGCTCTGGGGCCAACGTCCTGACTTTC
CASSLARAFSSGANVLTF
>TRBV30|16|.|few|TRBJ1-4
TGTGCCTGGAGTGTTCCTACATGGAGAACTAATGAAAAACTGTTTTTT
CAWSVPTWRTNEKLFF
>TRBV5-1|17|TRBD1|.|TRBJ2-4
TGCGCCAGCAGCTTGGCCGAGGGGGCAGGAGGCAAAAACATTCAGTACTTC
CASSLAEGAGGKNIQYF
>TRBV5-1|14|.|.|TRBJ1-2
TGCGCCAGCAGCGGTGGACCGGGAGGAGATGGCTACACCTTC
CASSGGPGGDGYTF
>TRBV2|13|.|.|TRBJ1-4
TGTGCCAGCAGTGAGGGACTGGGGGAAAAACTGTTTTTT
CASSEGLGEKLFF
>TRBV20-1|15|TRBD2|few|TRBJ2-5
TGCAGTGCTCGCCCCTCCATAGCGGGATTGGAGACCCAGTACTTC
CSARPSIAGLETQYF
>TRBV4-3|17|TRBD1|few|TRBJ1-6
TGCGCCAGCAGCCAAGTTTCAGGGGGAAGGCGTAATTCACCCCTCCACTTT
CASSQVSGGRRNSPLHF
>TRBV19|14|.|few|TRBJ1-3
TGTGCCAGTAGTATCACTATCTCTGGAAACACCATATATTTT
CASSITISGNTIYF
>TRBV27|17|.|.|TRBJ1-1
TGTGCCAGCAGTTCGGGATCTACCGGGGGTACGAACACTGAAGCTTTCTTT
CASSSGSTGGTNTEAFF
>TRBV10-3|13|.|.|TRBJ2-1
TGTGCCATCAGTGAGTATTCGGACAATGAGCAGTTCTTC
CAISEYSDNEQFF
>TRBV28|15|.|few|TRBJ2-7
TGTGCCAGCAGTCCCCCGTACCGGAGCTCCTACGAGCAGTACTTC
CASSPPYRSSYEQYF
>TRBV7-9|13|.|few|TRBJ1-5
TGTGCCAGCAGCTTAGGAGGGCGTCAGCCCCAGCATTTT
CASSLGGRQPQHF
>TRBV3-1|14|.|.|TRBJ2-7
TGTGCCAGCAGCCTATCGGGCGGTATTCCGGAGCAGTACTTC
CASSLSGGIPEQYF
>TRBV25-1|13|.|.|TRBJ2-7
TGTGCCAGCAGTCCCGGGTCGGGTACGAGAGGGTACTTC
CASSPGSGTRGYF
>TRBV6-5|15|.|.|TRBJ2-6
TGTGCCAGCAGTTCCTACGAATCCGGGGCCAACGTCCTGACTTTC
CASSSYESGANVLTF
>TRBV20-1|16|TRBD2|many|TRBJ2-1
TGCAGTGCCGCGTTTCACACCGGGACTAGCATCAATGAGCAGTTCTTC
CSAAFHTGTSINEQFF
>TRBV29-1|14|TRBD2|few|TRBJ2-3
TGCAGCTCCGCGGGAGGGACTAGCACAGATACGCAGTATTTT
CSSAGGTSTDTQYF
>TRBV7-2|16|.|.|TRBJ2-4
TGTGCCAGCAGCTTAGCGCGTACTCAGAGTCTAAACATTCAGTACTTC
CASSLARTQSLNIQYF
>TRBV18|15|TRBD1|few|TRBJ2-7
TGTGCCAGCTCACCACCCCTACAGGGGGTCGACGAGCAGTACTTC
CASSPPLQGVDEQYF
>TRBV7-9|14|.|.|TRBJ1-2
TGTGCCAGCAGCTCCGATACCCAAACCTATGGCTACACCTTC
CASSSDTQTYGYTF
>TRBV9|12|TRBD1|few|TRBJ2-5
TGTGCCAGCAAAGGGGGCGGGGAGACCCAGTACTTC
CASKGGGETQYF
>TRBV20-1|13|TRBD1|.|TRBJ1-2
TGCAGTGCCGCGACAGGGGGCGTCTATGGCTACACCTTC
CSAATGGVYGYTF
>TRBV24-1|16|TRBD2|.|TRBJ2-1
TGTGCCACCAGTGACCAGCGGGAGGGGACCTACAATGAGCAGTTCTTC
CATSDQREGTYNEQFF
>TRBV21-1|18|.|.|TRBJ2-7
TGTGACAGCAGCAGTTGTGCCCTACAGCGACCCGCCCGGGACGAGCAGTACTTC
CDSSSCALQRPARDEQYF
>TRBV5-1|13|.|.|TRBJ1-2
TGCGCCAGCAGTTCGGACAGCCGATATGGCTACACCTTC
CASSSDSRYGYTF
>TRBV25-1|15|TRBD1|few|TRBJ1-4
TGTGCCAGCAGGTCCCTCGGGACAGGGAATGAAAAACTGTTTTTT
CASRSLGTGNEKLFF
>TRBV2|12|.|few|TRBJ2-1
TGTGCCAGCGGACAGCGAAACAATGAGCAGTTCTTC
CASGQRNNEQFF
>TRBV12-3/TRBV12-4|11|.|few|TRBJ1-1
TGTGCCAGCCGGGACCCAGGGGAAGCTTTCTTT
CASRDPGEAFF
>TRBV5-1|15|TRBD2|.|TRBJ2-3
TGCGCCAGCAGCCCGGCGGGGGGAAGCACAGATACGCAGTATTTT
CASSPAGGSTDTQYF
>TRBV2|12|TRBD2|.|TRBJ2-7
TGTGCCAGCAGTAGCCTAGCGGGCGAGCAGTACTTC
CASSSLAGEQYF
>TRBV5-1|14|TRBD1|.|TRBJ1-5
TGCGCCAGCAGCCCGGGACAGGGCGATCAGCCCCAGCATTTT
CASSPGQGDQPQHF
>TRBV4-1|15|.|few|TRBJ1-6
TGCGCCAGCAGCCCTACACAGGGTTCGGATTCACCCCTCCACTTT
CASSPTQGSDSPLHF
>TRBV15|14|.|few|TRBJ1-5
TGTGCCACCTCGGTGGGTGTGGCGGGTCAGGCCCAGCATTTT
CATSVGVAGQAQHF
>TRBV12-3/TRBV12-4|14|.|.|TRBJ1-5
TGTGCCAGCACCTCGGTCGGGGTGGCGCAGCCCCAGCATTTT
CASTSVGVAQPQHF
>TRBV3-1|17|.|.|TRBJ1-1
TGTGCCAGCAGCCAAGGATACAGGGCGGGATGGAACACTGAAGCTTTCTTT
CASSQGYRAGWNTEAFF
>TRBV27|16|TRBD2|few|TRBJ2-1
TGTGCCAGCAGTTTATCGGGGCGGGGGGACTACAATGAGCAGTTCTTC
CASSLSGRGDYNEQFF
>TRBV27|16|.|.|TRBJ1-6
TGTGCCAGCAGTTTAAGAGGCAGCCCATTGGGTTCACCCCTCCACTTT
CASSLRGSPLGSPLHF